One sample yielded the 22 T cell receptor beta chains listed below, sequenced in a study of CD8+ T cells in alopecia areata. Cutaneous lymph node cells were pooled, and they were sorted using CD4, CD8alpha, NKG2D, NKG2ACE and other markers. Sequencing templates came from extracted RNA that was reverse transcribed into cDNA. Assay used: immunoSEQ multiplex PCR; TCRdb lists only in-frame clones, some missing. The table lists around 300,000 clones, with no singletons. Sequencing used CD4+ T cells sorted from a lymph node. The receptors originated from a C3H/HeJ mouse with alopecia areata. Mouse strain MHC haplotype: H2-k.

This clone was picked up a small number of times. The listed genes are named as in mouse. The DNA ends 4 residues before the CDR3 does, and the rest of the CDR3 is filled in from the germline J gene. V usage is TRBV13-2 and J usage is TRBJ2-7, with D uncertain. The germline CDR1 and CDR2 sequences are NNHNN and SYGAGS (reference sequence). CDR3 length: 12 residues. The CDR3 bases that were read are TGTGCCAGCGGTGATCTGCTGTAT. It codes for CASGDLLY. The complete CDR3 sequence is CASGDLLYEQYF.

Of note for this clone: Mouse germline and gene names are used. Read sequence stops 4 residues before the CDR3 end, and the germline J gene provides the missing end. The sample contains more than one DNA sequence encoding this CDR3. The rearrangement joins TRBV1 to TRBJ2-7, with 7 bases that match TRBD1. The J segment lost 2 bases and the V segment lost 3 bases, leaving 4 bases of the junction unmatched. The CDR3 runs 14 residues. From germline, CDR1 is NSQYPW and CDR2 LRSPGD (reference sequence). The DNA read from the CDR3 is TGCACCTGCAGTGCCCGGGACAGAACCTAT. Residues: CTCSARDRTY. The full CDR3 sequence reads CTCSARDRTYEQYF. Full variable domain (rest looked up from reference TRBV1 and TRBJ2-7): VTLLEQNPRWRLVPRGQAVNLRCILKNSQYPWMSWYQQDLQKQLQWLFTLRSPGDKEVKSLPGADYLATRVTDTELRLQVANMSQGRTLYCTCSARDRTYEQYFGPGTRLTVL.

With regard to this clone: Gene names and germline match the mouse. The DNA ends 4 residues before the CDR3 does, and the rest of the CDR3 is filled in from the germline J gene. V usage is TRBV19 and J usage is TRBJ1-2; TRBD1 aligns across 11 bases. Per the germline V gene, CDR1 is FNHDT and CDR2 is SITEND (reference sequence). The V segment lost 10 bases and the J segment 2 bases; nucleotides outside the gene matches: 4. There are 13 residues in the CDR3. The CDR3 DNA, read in part, is TGTGCCCGGCGGACAGGGGGCAACTCC. It specifies CARRTGGNS. The whole CDR3 sequence is CARRTGGNSDYTF. The whole variable domain, remainder taken from reference TRBV19 and TRBJ1-2, is GGIITQTPKFLIGQEGQKLTLKCQQNFNHDTMYWYRQDSGKGLRLIYYSITENDLQKGDLSEGYDASREKKSSFSLTVTSAQKNEMAVFLCARRTGGNSDYTFGSGTRLLVI.

Notes on this clone: Here the gene names and germline are mouse. Read sequence stops 4 residues before the CDR3 end, and the germline J gene provides the missing end. The sample carries other DNA sequences with the same CDR3. This rearrangement joins TRBV13-1 to TRBJ2-4, with a weak D call TRBD1 (6 bases). This CDR3 comprises 15 residues. Germline assignment: CDR1 NSHNY and CDR2 SYGAGN. V lost 3 bases and J 0 bases, leaving 11 bases between the germline ends. The CDR3 loop is CASSAPDRSQNTLYF. The part of the CDR3 DNA that was read is TGTGCCAGCAGTGCCCCGGACAGAAGTCAAAAC.

A word on this clone: Gene labels here are mouse ones. The read stops 4 residues short of the end of the CDR3; the missing end is completed from the germline J gene. This chain joins TRBV1 and TRBJ2-7; 9 nucleotides agree with TRBD2. This CDR3 has 15 amino acids. Germline V gene sequence: CDR1 NSQYPW, CDR2 LRSPGD (reference sequence). The CDR3 protein is CTCSAPLGGPYEQYF. The DNA read from the CDR3 is TGCACCTGCAGTGCGCCACTGGGGGGCCCTTAT.

Notes on this clone: Any gene name here is a mouse gene name. The CDR3 end is not reached by the read, which stops 3 residues before it; the germline J gene fills it in. The gene calls are TRBV29 and TRBJ1-6; D remains ambiguous. TRBJ1-6 is an ORF for which the function is uncertain. Germline V gene data show CDR1 as MSHET and CDR2 as SYDVDS. The CDR3 length is 11 residues. The sequenced CDR3 bases are TGTGCTAGCAGTTCCGGTGGGCCC. This translates into CASSSGGP. The whole CDR3 is CASSSGGPLYF.

In regard to this clone: Mouse germline and gene names are used. The CDR3 extends 4 residues past the end of the read, so its final part is completed from the germline J gene. The chain combines TRBV13-1 with TRBJ1-1; maybe TRBD1 (6 bases). Germline V CDR1 and CDR2: NSHNY, SYGAGN. This CDR3 spans 15 amino acids. The V end lost 0 bases, the J end lost 0 bases, and 9 bases lay between the germline ends. CDR3 region: CASSDAGATNTEVFF. CDR3 bases read: TGTGCCAGCAGTGATGCAGGGGCAACAAACACA.

The table lists this clone with a few counts. The gene symbols are mouse symbols. CDR3 DNA, as far as it was read: TGTGCCAGCGGTGATGCAGCAATAAACTCC. It translates to CASGDAAINS. The entire CDR3 protein reads CASGDAAINSDYTF. The rearrangement joins TRBV13-2 to TRBJ1-2, with D unclear. The sequenced fragment ends 4 residues before the CDR3 boundary, so the rest is inferred from the germline J gene. Germline lookup yields CDR1 NNHNN and CDR2 SYGAGS (reference sequence). The germline V and J ends were trimmed by 0 bases and 1 base, with 7 bases remaining between them. This CDR3 is built from 14 residues.

In the case of this clone: Gene and germline names: mouse. Read data end 3 residues before the CDR3 end; the end is taken from the germline J gene. Other nucleotide sequences from this sample produce the same CDR3. This sequence joins TRBV13-2 and TRBJ1-6; 7 nucleotides agree with TRBD1. TRBJ1-6 belongs to the ORF category, with a function that is uncertain. The germline V gene has CDR1 NNHNN and CDR2 SYGAGS (reference sequence). This CDR3 region has 14 residues. The junction had 1 base not matched to a gene; V was cut back by 3 bases and J by 4 bases. Incomplete CDR3 DNA: TGTGCCAGCGGTGGGGACAGATATAATTCGCCC. It encodes CASGGDRYNSP. The full CDR3 protein reads CASGGDRYNSPLYF.

This clone has at least ten counts. Gene names follow the mouse nomenclature. The read ends 4 residues before the CDR3 terminus; that terminus is restored from the germline J gene. Within the sample, other DNA sequences also encode this same CDR3. This chain joins TRBV31 and TRBJ1-2; D is unresolved. This CDR3 is built from 13 residues. Per germline, CDR1 GKSSPN and CDR2 SITVG. With 1 base removed from V and 0 bases from J, the gap between germline ends came to 6 bases. The CDR3 region is CAWSPTTNSDYTF. The sequenced CDR3 bases are TGTGCCTGGAGTCCGACAACAAACTCC.

This clone has only a few counts. Genes and germline come from the mouse. CDR3 DNA (partial): TGTGCCAGCAGCCAAGCGGGACAAGCAAACTCC. This translates into CASSQAGQANS. The full-length CDR3 reads as CASSQAGQANSDYTF. This sequence joins TRBV5 and TRBJ1-2, with D possibly TRBD1 on 6 matching bases. The sequenced fragment ends 4 residues before the CDR3 boundary, so the rest is inferred from the germline J gene. Germline V CDR1 and CDR2: LGHNA, YNLKQL (reference sequence). The CDR3 is 15 amino acids. The V and J ends lost 1 base and 0 bases respectively, with 9 bases between them.

Details on this clone: Gene names and germline refer to mouse. The CDR3 end falls 4 residues outside the read, so it is completed with the germline J gene. The V and J genes are TRBV1 and TRBJ2-7, with 7 bases identical to TRBD2. The germline V gene has CDR1 NSQYPW and CDR2 LRSPGD (reference sequence). This CDR3 contains 14 residues. The CDR3 here is CTCSADNGGYEQYF. Partial CDR3 DNA: TGCACCTGCAGTGCAGATAATGGGGGGTAT.

This clone turned up a few times. Genes and germline come from the mouse. The read ends 4 residues before the CDR3 terminus; that terminus is restored from the germline J gene. The chain is built from TRBV19 and TRBJ2-1; D is unresolved. CDR1 is FNHDT and CDR2 is SITEND in the germline V gene (reference sequence). This CDR3 is 13 amino acids long. Trimming pared 6 bases from V and 3 bases from J, leaving 10 bases between. CDR3 bases read: TGTGCCAGCAAGGAGACAATCTATGCT. It yields the protein CASKETIYA. The complete CDR3 sequence is CASKETIYAEQFF.

On this clone itself: The germline and genes are mouse ones. The read terminates 4 residues before the CDR3 end, so the remaining end is supplied by the germline J gene. Other nucleotide sequences from this sample produce the same CDR3. This chain connects TRBV13-1 to TRBJ1-2; 10 bases map to TRBD1. The junction had 4 bases not matched to a gene; V was cut back by 3 bases and J by 2 bases. The CDR3 length is 15 residues. Germline V gene lookup returns CDR1 NSHNY and CDR2 SYGAGN. The covered CDR3 bases are TGTGCCAGCAGTGGTCCGGGACAGGGGAACTCC. Translating gives CASSGPGQGNS. The full CDR3 is CASSGPGQGNSDYTF.

Comment on this clone: Gene names refer to mouse genes. Sequencing ends 4 residues short of the CDR3 end; the germline J gene provides the rest. The gene calls are TRBV5 and TRBJ2-7, with 10 bases that match TRBD1. The CDR3 runs 15 residues. The germline gives CDR1 LGHNA, CDR2 YNLKQL (reference sequence). The DNA read from the CDR3 is TGTGCCAGCAGCCAAGACCGGGACAGGGGAGAT. Its translation: CASSQDRDRGD. The full CDR3 protein is CASSQDRDRGDEQYF.

This clone has more than one count but fewer than ten. The gene names given are mouse names. This sample includes further DNA sequences coding for the same CDR3. CDR3: CTCSADRTSNSDYTF. CDR3 bases read: TGCACCTGCAGTGCAGATAGGACAAGCAACTCC. This chain connects TRBV1 to TRBJ1-2, with D possibly being TRBD1 (5 bases). From the germline J gene comes the end of the CDR3, since the read stops 4 residues before it. V shed 0 bases and J shed 2 bases, with 10 bases lying between them. Germline CDR1 and CDR2: NSQYPW and LRSPGD (reference sequence). The CDR3 has 15 residues. Complete variable domain (other parts from reference TRBV1 and TRBJ1-2): VTLLEQNPRWRLVPRGQAVNLRCILKNSQYPWMSWYQQDLQKQLQWLFTLRSPGDKEVKSLPGADYLATRVTDTELRLQVANMSQGRTLYCTCSADRTSNSDYTFGSGTRLLVI.

Regarding this clone: Genes here carry mouse names. The CDR3 end is not reached by the read, which stops 4 residues before it; the germline J gene fills it in. The sample has other DNA sequences that encode this CDR3 too. The gene calls are TRBV13-2 and TRBJ2-3, with 7 bases fitting TRBD2. The J segment lost 0 bases and the V segment lost 0 bases, leaving 4 bases of the junction unmatched. CDR3 size: 16 residues. Germline V gene lookup returns CDR1 NNHNN and CDR2 SYGAGS (reference sequence). CDR3 amino acids: CASGDAGWGSAETLYF. The sequenced part of the CDR3 DNA is TGTGCCAGCGGTGATGCTGGCTGGGGGAGTGCAGAA.

This clone was seen a few times. Gene names denote mouse genes. The read terminates 4 residues before the CDR3 end, so the remaining end is supplied by the germline J gene. Distinct nucleotide sequences in the sample also encode this CDR3. The chain has TRBV31 and TRBJ2-5; the match to TRBD1 covers 9 bases. J gave up 3 bases and V 3 bases, and 1 base lay outside the gene matches. There are 13 residues in the CDR3. Looked up from germline, CDR1 is GKSSPN and CDR2 is SITVG. The DNA read from the CDR3 is TGTGCCTGGAGGGACAGGGGACAAGAC. This translates into CAWRDRGQD. In full, the CDR3 reads CAWRDRGQDTQYF.

Of note for this clone: Any gene name here is a mouse gene name. The read ends 4 residues shy of where the CDR3 ends; the end is completed using the germline J gene. At the DNA level, this CDR3 is encoded by other sequences in the same sample as well. The genes are TRBV13-1 and TRBJ2-3; 10 bases fit TRBD2. V trimming: 3 bases; J trimming: 3 bases; junction bases outside the gene matches: 4. The germline V gene has CDR1 NSHNY and CDR2 SYGAGN. The CDR3 is made up of 15 amino acids. CDR3 DNA (partial): TGTGCCAGCAGTGCGGGACTGGGGCGAGCAGAA. It yields the protein CASSAGLGRAE. In full, the CDR3 reads CASSAGLGRAETLYF.

Turning to this clone: Gene labels here are mouse ones. The sequenced fragment ends 4 residues before the CDR3 boundary, so the rest is inferred from the germline J gene. The chain employs TRBV31 and TRBJ2-3; D is uncertain. V was trimmed by 0 bases and J by 1 base, leaving 5 bases between them. Per germline, CDR1 GKSSPN and CDR2 SITVG. The CDR3 length is 13 residues. Partial CDR3 DNA: TGTGCCTGGAGTCTTCCAGGTGCAGAA. Protein product: CAWSLPGAE. The CDR3, in full, reads CAWSLPGAETLYF. Variable domain in full (rest from reference TRBV31 and TRBJ2-3): AQTIHQWPVAEIKAVGSPLSLGCTIKGKSSPNLYWYWQATGGTLQQLFYSITVGQVESVVQLNLSASRPKDDQFILSTEKLLLSHSGFYLCAWSLPGAETLYFGSGTRLTVL.

This clone was observed many times. Genes and germline are mouse. The read ends 4 residues before the CDR3 terminus; that terminus is restored from the germline J gene. Other nucleotide sequences from this sample produce the same CDR3. This chain joins TRBV1 and TRBJ2-7; 9 positions agree with TRBD2. This CDR3 is 13 amino acids long. Germline loops: CDR1 NSQYPW, CDR2 LRSPGD (reference sequence). The CDR3 is CTCSALGGYEQYF. The CDR3 bases that were read are TGCACCTGCAGTGCACTGGGGGGGTAT.

As regards this clone: A much larger clone is a single base away; this may be a read error. Any gene name here is a mouse gene name. The read terminates 4 residues before the CDR3 end, so the remaining end is supplied by the germline J gene. The sample holds other DNA sequences that translate to the same CDR3. The gene calls are TRBV19 and TRBJ2-1, with D possibly being TRBD1 (6 bases). V was clipped by 5 bases and J by 1 base, with 7 bases between them. CDR3 length equals 13 residues. The germline V gene has CDR1 FNHDT and CDR2 SITEND (reference sequence). This CDR3 is CASSQGNYAEQFF. The CDR3 DNA, read in part, is TGTGCCAGCAGCCAGGGGAACTATGCT.